This TCR beta chain emerged from a study of early T cells in non-severe SARS-CoV-2 infection. Study-wide background: RNA in bulk from unsorted whole blood was sequenced, and chains were unpaired. General observations from the study: Matches to VDJdb favored anti-spike CD8 responses and missed private and CD4 specificities.

Each cDNA molecule carried a unique molecular identifier. TCRdb re-called the 5' RACE reads through MiXCR, storing one row per CDR3 protein. This repertoire shows 35,000 to 55,000 distinct CDR3 sequences, around a tenth found once; its top ten account for just over 20%. The CDR3 has 13 amino acids. CDR1 and CDR2 (germline): MNHNY, SVGAGI (reference sequence). Trimming cost V 5 bases and J 1 base, with 8 bases left between them. This clonotype was detected a few times. Its antigen is currently unknown. V and J are TRBV6-6 and TRBJ1-1; D is unresolved. This clonotype was sampled from an adult who was a healthcare worker with PCR-confirmed SARS-CoV-2 infection or an uninfected control (not recorded which). The sample comprised whole blood. CDR3 region: CASSETGNTEAFF. DNA for the CDR3: TGTGCCAGCAGTGAGACTGGGAACACTGAAGCTTTCTTT.